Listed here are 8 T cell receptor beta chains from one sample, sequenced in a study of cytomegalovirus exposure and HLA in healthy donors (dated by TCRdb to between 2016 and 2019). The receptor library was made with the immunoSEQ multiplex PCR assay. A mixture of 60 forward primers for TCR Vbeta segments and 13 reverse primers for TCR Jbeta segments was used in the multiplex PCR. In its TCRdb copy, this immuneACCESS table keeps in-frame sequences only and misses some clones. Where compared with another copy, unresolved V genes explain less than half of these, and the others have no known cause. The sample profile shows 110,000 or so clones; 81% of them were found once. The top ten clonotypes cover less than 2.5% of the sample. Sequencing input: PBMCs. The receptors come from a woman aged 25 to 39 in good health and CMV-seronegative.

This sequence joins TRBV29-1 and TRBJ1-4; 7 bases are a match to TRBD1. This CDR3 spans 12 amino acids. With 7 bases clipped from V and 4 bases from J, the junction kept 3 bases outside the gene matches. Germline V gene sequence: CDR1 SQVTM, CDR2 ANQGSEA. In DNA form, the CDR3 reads TGCAGCGCAGGGGGAAATAATGAAAAACTGTTTTTT. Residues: CSAGGNNEKLFF.

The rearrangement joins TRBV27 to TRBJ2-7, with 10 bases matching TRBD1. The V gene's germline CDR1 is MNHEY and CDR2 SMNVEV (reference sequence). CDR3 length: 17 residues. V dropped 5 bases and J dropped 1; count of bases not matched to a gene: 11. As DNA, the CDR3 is TGTGCCAGCAGTCGGCGCGGAGACAGGGGGCCTTCCTACGAGCAGTACTTC. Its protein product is CASSRRGDRGPSYEQYF.

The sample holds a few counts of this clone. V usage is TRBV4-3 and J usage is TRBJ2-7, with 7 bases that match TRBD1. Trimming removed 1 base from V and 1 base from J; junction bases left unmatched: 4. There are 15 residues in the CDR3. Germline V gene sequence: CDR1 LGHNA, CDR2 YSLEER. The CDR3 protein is CASSQGQGESYEQYF. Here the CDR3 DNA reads TGCGCCAGCAGCCAAGGACAGGGAGAGTCCTACGAGCAGTACTTC.

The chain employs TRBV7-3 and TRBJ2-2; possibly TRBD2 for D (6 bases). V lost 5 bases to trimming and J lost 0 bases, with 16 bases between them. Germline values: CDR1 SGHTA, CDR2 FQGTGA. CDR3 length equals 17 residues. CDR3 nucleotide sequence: TGTGCCAGCAGCATGTACGGGACTGGCGCGAACACCGGGGAGCTGTTTTTT. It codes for CASSMYGTGANTGELFF.

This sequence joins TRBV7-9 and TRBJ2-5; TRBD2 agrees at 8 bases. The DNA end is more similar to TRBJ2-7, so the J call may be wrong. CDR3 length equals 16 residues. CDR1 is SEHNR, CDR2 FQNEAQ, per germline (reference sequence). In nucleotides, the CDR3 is TGTGCCAGCAGCCCGGGGGGGGGACTAGGCTCCTACGAGCAGTACTTC. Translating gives CASSPGGGLGSYEQYF.

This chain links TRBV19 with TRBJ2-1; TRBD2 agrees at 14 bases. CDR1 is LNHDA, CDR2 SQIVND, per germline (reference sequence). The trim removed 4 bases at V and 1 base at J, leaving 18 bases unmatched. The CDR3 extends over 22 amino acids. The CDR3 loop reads CASSTPNRLAGGGRLSYNEQFF. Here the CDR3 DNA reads TGTGCCAGTAGTACGCCCAATCGACTAGCGGGAGGGGGTAGGTTGTCCTACAATGAGCAGTTCTTC. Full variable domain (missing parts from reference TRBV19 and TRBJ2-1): DGGITQSPKYLFRKEGQNVTLSCEQNLNHDAMYWYRQDPGQGLRLIYYSQIVNDFQKGDIAEGYSVSREKKESFPLTVTSAQKNPTAFYLCASSTPNRLAGGGRLSYNEQFFGPGTRLTVL.

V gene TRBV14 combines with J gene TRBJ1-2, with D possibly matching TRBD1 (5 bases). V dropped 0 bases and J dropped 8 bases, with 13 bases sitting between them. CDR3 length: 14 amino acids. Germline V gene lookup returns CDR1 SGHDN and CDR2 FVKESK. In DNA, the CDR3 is TGTGCCAGCAGCCAAGAAGTGGCAGGGTTGGGCTACACCTTC. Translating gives CASSQEVAGLGYTF.

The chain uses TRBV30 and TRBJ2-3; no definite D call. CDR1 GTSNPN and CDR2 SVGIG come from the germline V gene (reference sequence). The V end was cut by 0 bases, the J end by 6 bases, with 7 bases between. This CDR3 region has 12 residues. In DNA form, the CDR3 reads TGTGCCTGGAGTGTACTCACTGATACGCAGTATTTT. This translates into CAWSVLTDTQYF.